One sample yielded the 6 T cell receptor beta chains listed below, sequenced in a study of shared clonotypes between healthy human individuals. The table came from immunoSEQ multiplex PCR; TCRdb's copy has only in-frame clones and leaves some out. The sample lists about a million clones; roughly 77% were seen once. Sequenced: memory CD4+ T cells from PBMCs. The subset: CD45RA-negative fraction. Source of these receptors: a man younger than 35 in good health. Some clones in this sample may be carry-over from other donors' samples.

The chain combines TRBV6-6 with TRBJ1-1, with no clear D. V was trimmed by 5 bases and J by 0 bases, leaving 10 bases between them. CDR3 length: 14 residues. Germline V gene lookup returns CDR1 MNHNY and CDR2 SVGAGI (reference sequence). The CDR3 reads CASSQVFMNTEAFF. The DNA for the CDR3 is TGTGCCAGCAGTCAGGTGTTTATGAACACTGAAGCTTTCTTT.

J is TRBJ1-2 and V is TRBV28; TRBD1 aligns across 7 bases. The V gene end was trimmed by 5 bases and the J gene end by 5 bases; junction bases not matched to a gene: 5. The V gene's germline CDR1 is MDHEN and CDR2 SYDVKM. The length of the CDR3 is 13 residues. CDR3 bases: TGTGCCAGCAGTCCCGGGACAGTTTATGGCTACACCTTC. This translates into CASSPGTVYGYTF.

This chain links TRBV27 with TRBJ1-5; TRBD1 might be the D (5 bases). Trimming left V 6 bases short and J 4 bases short, with 16 bases between. Germline CDR1 is MNHEY and CDR2 is SMNVEV (reference sequence). The CDR3 runs to 15 residues. This CDR3 is CASRAGTARNQPQHF. CDR3 in DNA: TGTGCCAGCAGGGCTGGGACGGCACGAAATCAGCCCCAGCATTTT.

This clone was observed once. V gene TRBV18 combines with J gene TRBJ2-7; D unclear. This CDR3 comprises 13 residues. The V end was cut by 3 bases, the J end by 4 bases, with 10 bases between. CDR1 is KGHSH and CDR2 is LQKENI in the germline V gene. CDR3 residues: CASSPAVTYEQYF. The CDR3, as DNA: TGTGCCAGCTCACCGGCCGTAACTTACGAGCAGTACTTC.

The rearrangement uses TRBV7-2 and TRBJ1-1; TRBD1 might be the D (6 bases). The germline gives CDR1 SGHTA, CDR2 FQGNSA. The CDR3 loop spans 14 amino acids. The V end was cut by 7 bases, the J end by 12 bases, with 24 bases between. The CDR3 coding sequence is TGTGCCAGCACCAATCGGGGGGTTCAGGGACAATCTTTCTTT. Protein sequence: CASTNRGVQGQSFF.

The gene calls are TRBV2 and TRBJ2-1; TRBD2 agrees at 11 bases. Germline assignment: CDR1 SNHLY and CDR2 FYNNEI. There are 15 residues in the CDR3. Trimming cost V 5 bases and J 8 bases; bases outside gene matches: 8. In nucleotides, the CDR3 is TGTGCCAGCAGTTTACTAGCGGGAGATAGATATGAGCAGTTCTTC. It encodes CASSLLAGDRYEQFF.